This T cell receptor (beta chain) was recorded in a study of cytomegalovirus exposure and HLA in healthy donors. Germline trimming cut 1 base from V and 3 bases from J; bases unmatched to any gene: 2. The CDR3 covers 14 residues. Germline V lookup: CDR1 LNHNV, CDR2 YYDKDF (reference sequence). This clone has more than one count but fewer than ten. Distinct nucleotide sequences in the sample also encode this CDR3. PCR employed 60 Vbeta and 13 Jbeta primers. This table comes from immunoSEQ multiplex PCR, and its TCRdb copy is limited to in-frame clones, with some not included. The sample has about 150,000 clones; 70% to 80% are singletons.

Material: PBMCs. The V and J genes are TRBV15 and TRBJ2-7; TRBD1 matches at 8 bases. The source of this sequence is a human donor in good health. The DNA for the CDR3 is TGTGCCACCAGCAGAGGACAGGGGAGCTACGAGCAGTACTTC. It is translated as CATSRGQGSYEQYF.